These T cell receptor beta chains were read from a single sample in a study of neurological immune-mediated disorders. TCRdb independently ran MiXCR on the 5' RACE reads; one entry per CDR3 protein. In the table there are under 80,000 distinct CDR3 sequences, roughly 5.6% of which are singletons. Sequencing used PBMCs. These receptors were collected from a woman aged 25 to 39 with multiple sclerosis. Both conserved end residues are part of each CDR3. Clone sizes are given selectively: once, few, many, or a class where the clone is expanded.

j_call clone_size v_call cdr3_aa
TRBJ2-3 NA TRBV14 CASSDSGISTDTQYF
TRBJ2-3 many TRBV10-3 CAISQQGVGTDTQYF
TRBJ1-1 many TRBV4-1 CASSQDSGYWGAFF
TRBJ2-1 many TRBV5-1 CASSSWTGDYNEQFF
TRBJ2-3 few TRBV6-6 CASSSWDRTDTQYF
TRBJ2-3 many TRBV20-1 CSARDMLAGGRGTDTQYF
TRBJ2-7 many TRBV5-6 CASSQLGRQAYEQYF
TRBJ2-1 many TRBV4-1 CASSVGVGGYNEQFF
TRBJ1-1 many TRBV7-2 CASSLAAGITEAFF
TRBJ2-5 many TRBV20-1 CSATSTDTQETQYF
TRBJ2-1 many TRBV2 CASRKSTSGGNEQFF
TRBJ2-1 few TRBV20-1 CSARDPQGFRNEQFF
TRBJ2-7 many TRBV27 CASRQGPEQYF
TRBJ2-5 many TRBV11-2 CASSPVHRGAGETQYF
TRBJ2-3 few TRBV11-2 CASSLNAQSTDTQYF
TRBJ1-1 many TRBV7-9 CASSFGSGTEAFF
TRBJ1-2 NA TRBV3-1 CASSQEEGGNPANYGYTF
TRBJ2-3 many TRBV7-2 CASSLERGGLYF
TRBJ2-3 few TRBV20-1 CSGWQSTDTQYF
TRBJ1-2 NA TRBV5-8 CASRKGQGPGYTF
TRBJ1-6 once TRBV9 CASGVAGLGSPLNF
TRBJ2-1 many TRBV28 CASGTQAFSYNEQFF
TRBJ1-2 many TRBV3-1 CASSQGRVGYTF
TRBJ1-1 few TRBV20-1 CSARDSWNTEAFF
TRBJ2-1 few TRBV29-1 CSALRGGRRNEQFF
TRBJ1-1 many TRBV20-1 CSARAGLRGGVLMNTEAFF
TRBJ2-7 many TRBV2 CASSEAYEQYF
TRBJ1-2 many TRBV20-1 CSARDQDRGLAYGYTF
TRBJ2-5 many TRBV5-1 CASSIDGQGGETQYF
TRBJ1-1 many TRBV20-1 CSAREDMNTEAFF
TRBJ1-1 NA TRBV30 CAWSRDRDTEAFF
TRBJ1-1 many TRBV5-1 CASSTGTGVAEAFF
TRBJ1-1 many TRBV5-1 CASSLRGQGAYMNTEAFF
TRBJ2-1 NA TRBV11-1 CASSGQQGPFYNEQFF
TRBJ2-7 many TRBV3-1 CASSRSGQGREQYF
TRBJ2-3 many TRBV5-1 CASSSLRAGSTDTQYF
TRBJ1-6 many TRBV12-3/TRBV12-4 CASSKGRANSPLHF
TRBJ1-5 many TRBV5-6 CASSLGQGILNQPQHF
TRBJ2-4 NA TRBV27 CASSRYSGGAKNIQYF
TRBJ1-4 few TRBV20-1 CSAQSRALANEKLFF
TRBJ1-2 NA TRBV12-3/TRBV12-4 CASSQYRDGDYGYTF
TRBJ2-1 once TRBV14 CASSAPGQGPLGEQFF
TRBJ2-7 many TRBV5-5 CASSLAGTDSYEQYF
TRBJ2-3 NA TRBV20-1 CSARKDRSTDTQYF
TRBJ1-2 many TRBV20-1 CSAREDRDFDTF